The 13 T cell receptor beta chains reported below all come from one sample, sequenced in a study of technical replicates of blood from a few donors. The protocol was immunoSEQ multiplex PCR, while the TCRdb copy is restricted to in-frame clones and leaves out a portion. This table has approximately 97,000 clones, 95% to 97% appearing once. The sample consisted of T cells isolated from PBMCs. The receptors originated from a human donor in good health.

The genes are TRBV6-5 and TRBJ2-5; 11 bases agree with TRBD2. Germline lookup yields CDR1 MNHEY and CDR2 SVGAGI. V was pared by 6 bases and J by 5 bases, with 8 bases of the junction left unmatched. The CDR3 has 15 amino acids. The CDR3 DNA reads TGTGCCAGCAGCTCACTAGCGGGAGTAGGGGAGACCCAGTACTTC. This translates into CASSSLAGVGETQYF.

This sequence joins TRBV7-2 and TRBJ1-5; the D is unclear. V was clipped by 1 base and J by 1 base, with 8 bases between them. The CDR3 is 15 amino acids. CDR1 SGHTA and CDR2 FQGNSA come from the germline V gene. The CDR3 region is CASSLGTTSNQPQHF. The CDR3 DNA sequence: TGTGCCAGCAGCTTAGGTACGACAAGCAATCAGCCCCAGCATTTT.

The chain has TRBV7-3 and TRBJ1-2, with D possibly TRBD1 on 5 matching bases. The CDR3 is 14 amino acids. Trimming took off 4 bases at V and 7 bases at J, with 16 bases between the two ends. Germline-derived CDR1 and CDR2 are SGHTA and FQGTGA. CDR3 nucleotides: TGTGCCAGCAGCTCAATGGGGGGAGGCTCTGGCTACACCTTC. It is translated as CASSSMGGGSGYTF.

As DNA, the CDR3 is TGTGCCAACCTGGGGTTTCCGGGACTAGCGGGAATCTACGAGCAGTACTTC. This gives the protein CANLGFPGLAGIYEQYF. The chain uses TRBV19 and TRBJ2-7; the match to TRBD2 covers 13 bases. Trimming at V came to 10 bases and at J to 3 bases, leaving 15 bases not matched to a gene. Germline V gives CDR1 LNHDA, CDR2 SQIVND (reference sequence). There are 17 residues in the CDR3. The full variable domain, with the rest looked up from reference TRBV19 and TRBJ2-7, is DGGITQSPKYLFRKEGQNVTLSCEQNLNHDAMYWYRQDPGQGLRLIYYSQIVNDFQKGDIAEGYSVSREKKESFPLTVTSAQKNPTAFYLCANLGFPGLAGIYEQYFGPGTRLTVT.

The chain has TRBV4-2 and TRBJ2-1; D remains ambiguous. The CDR3 extends over 12 amino acids. V gave up 1 base and J gave up 9 bases, with 7 bases separating them. CDR1 and CDR2 (germline): LGHNA, YNFKEQ. Here the CDR3 reads CASSQASPEQFF. The CDR3 DNA follows: TGTGCCAGCAGCCAAGCCTCCCCTGAGCAGTTCTTC.

This rearrangement joins TRBV15 to TRBJ2-2; D gene unclear. The length of the CDR3 is 14 residues. Germline lookup yields CDR1 LNHNV and CDR2 YYDKDF (reference sequence). V was pared by 3 bases and J by 4 bases, with 9 bases between. The CDR3 DNA reads as TGTGCCACCAGCAGTGAACTGAGCACCGGGGAGCTGTTTTTT. This encodes CATSSELSTGELFF.

V usage is TRBV7-9 and J usage is TRBJ1-2; D gene uncertain. The CDR3 consists of 14 residues. V lost 2 bases and J 2 bases, leaving 9 bases between the germline ends. Germline values: CDR1 SEHNR, CDR2 FQNEAQ (reference sequence). The CDR3 nucleotides are TGTGCCAGCAGCTTAACCGGCGGAAACTATGGCTACACCTTC. Translated, it gives CASSLTGGNYGYTF.

The chain employs TRBV29-1 and TRBJ1-1, with TRBD1 matching over 9 bases. CDR1 is SQVTM, CDR2 ANQGSEA, per germline. The CDR3 has 13 amino acids. V dropped 1 base and J dropped 4; count of bases not matched to a gene: 1. CDR3 sequence: CSVEGTGATEAFF. The CDR3 DNA reads as TGCAGCGTTGAAGGGACAGGGGCCACTGAAGCTTTCTTT.

This chain joins TRBV27 and TRBJ1-5; D is undetermined. V lost 4 bases and J lost 9, with 22 bases in between. Germline CDR1 MNHEY, CDR2 SMNVEV (reference sequence). The CDR3 covers 16 residues. The CDR3 DNA sequence: TGTGCCAGCAGTTCACCTACCGGGATACCACCCCGGCCCCAGCATTTT. It encodes CASSSPTGIPPRPQHF.

The chain couples TRBV19 to TRBJ1-2, with 9 bases that match TRBD1. The germline CDR1 and CDR2 sequences are LNHDA and SQIVND (reference sequence). There are 17 residues in the CDR3. V gave up 4 bases and J gave up 3 bases; unmatched junction bases: 12. CDR3 nucleotide sequence: TGTGCCAGTAGTAGTGGGGGACAGGGATCGCCTGACTATGGCTACACCTTC. Translated: CASSSGGQGSPDYGYTF.

V and J are TRBV10-3 and TRBJ1-2, with a weak D call TRBD1 (6 bases). Trimming removed 0 bases from V and 3 bases from J, with 11 bases in between. Germline V gene data show CDR1 as ENHRY and CDR2 as SYGVKD. The length of the CDR3 is 15 residues. CDR3 protein: CAISESIGQYYGYTF. In nucleotides, the CDR3 is TGTGCCATCAGTGAGTCGATCGGACAGTACTATGGCTACACCTTC.

The chain links TRBV5-1 to TRBJ1-3; TRBD1 is a possible D gene (5 bases). The CDR3 length is 17 residues. V shed 4 bases and J shed 2 bases, with 19 bases lying between them. CDR1 and CDR2 (germline): SGHRS, YFSETQ. The CDR3 is CASSLLAGESPGNTIYF. CDR3 nucleotide sequence: TGCGCCAGCAGCCTGTTGGCGGGGGAATCCCCTGGAAACACCATATATTTT.

The chain combines TRBV5-5 with TRBJ2-3, with D possibly being TRBD2 (5 bases). This CDR3 comprises 15 residues. V shed 4 bases and J shed 1 base, with 13 bases lying between them. The V gene's germline CDR1 is SGHKS and CDR2 YYEKEE (reference sequence). CDR3 sequence: CASSDWRSGTDTQYF. CDR3 DNA: TGTGCCAGCAGCGACTGGAGGAGTGGCACAGATACGCAGTATTTT. Together with reference TRBV5-5 and TRBJ2-3, the CDR3 gives the full variable domain: DAGVTQSPTHLIKTRGQQVTLRCSPISGHKSVSWYQQVLGQGPQFIFQYYEKEERGRGNFPDRFSARQFPNYSSELNVNALLLGDSALYLCASSDWRSGTDTQYFGPGTRLTVL.